This TCR beta chain is drawn from a study of T cell repertoires in cytomegalovirus infection. Across the study: Evidence of both CMV infection and a matching HLA type came from public TCR beta signatures. General study findings and limits: Public TCR beta family frequency separated CMV-and-HLA carriers, including in an independent cohort. Within the response measured ex vivo, HLA-C-restricted CMV-specific TCR beta clonotypes were dominant.

MiXCR was run by TCRdb on the reads, yielding one entry per CDR3 protein. The repertoire holds some 100,000 distinct CDR3 sequences, with 23% as singletons. The germline gives CDR1 LGHNA, CDR2 YSLEER. V shed 0 bases and J shed 6 bases, with 11 bases lying between them. This CDR3 has 15 amino acids. Note on this clonotype: Antigen: not known.

This clonotype was sampled from a human donor in good health (CMV status not recorded). Some clones in this sample may be carry-over from other donors' samples. The chain carries TRBV4-3 and TRBJ1-4, with a possible D match to TRBD1 (5 bases). Sequencing was done on a sample of CD8+ T cells from PBMCs. Here the CDR3 reads CASSQERGEDEKLFF. CDR3 in DNA: TGCGCCAGCAGCCAAGAACGGGGGGAGGATGAAAAACTGTTTTTT.